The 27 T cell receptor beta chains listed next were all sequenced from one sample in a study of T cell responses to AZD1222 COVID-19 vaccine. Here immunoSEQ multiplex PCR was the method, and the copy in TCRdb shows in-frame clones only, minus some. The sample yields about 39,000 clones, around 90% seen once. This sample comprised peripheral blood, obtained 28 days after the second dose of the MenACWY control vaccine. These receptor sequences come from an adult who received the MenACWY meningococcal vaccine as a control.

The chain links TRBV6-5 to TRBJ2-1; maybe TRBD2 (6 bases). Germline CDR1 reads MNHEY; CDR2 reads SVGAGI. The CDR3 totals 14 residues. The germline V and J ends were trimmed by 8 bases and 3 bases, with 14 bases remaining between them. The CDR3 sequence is CASLAELIYNEQFF. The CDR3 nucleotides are TGTGCCAGCTTAGCGGAGCTGATCTACAATGAGCAGTTCTTC.

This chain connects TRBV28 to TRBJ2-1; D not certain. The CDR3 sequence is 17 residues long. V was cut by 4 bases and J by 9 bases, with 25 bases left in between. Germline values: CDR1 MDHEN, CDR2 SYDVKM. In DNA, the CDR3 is TGTGCCAGCAGTTCCGGCCGGGTAGGTCGGTCCGGCAGTGAGCAGTTCTTC. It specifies CASSSGRVGRSGSEQFF.

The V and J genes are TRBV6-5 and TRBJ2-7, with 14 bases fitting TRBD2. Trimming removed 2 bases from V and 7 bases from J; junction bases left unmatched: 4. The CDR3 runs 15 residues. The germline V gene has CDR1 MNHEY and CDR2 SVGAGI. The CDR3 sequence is CASSYGLAGGEEQYF. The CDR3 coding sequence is TGTGCCAGCAGTTACGGACTAGCGGGAGGTGAGGAGCAGTACTTC.

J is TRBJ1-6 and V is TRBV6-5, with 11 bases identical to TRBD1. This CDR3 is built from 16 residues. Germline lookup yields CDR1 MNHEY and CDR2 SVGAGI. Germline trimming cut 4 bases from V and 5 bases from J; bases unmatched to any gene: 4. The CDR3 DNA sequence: TGTGCCAGCAGTTCTGGACAGGGGGCCCATAATTCACCCCTCCACTTT. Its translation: CASSSGQGAHNSPLHF.

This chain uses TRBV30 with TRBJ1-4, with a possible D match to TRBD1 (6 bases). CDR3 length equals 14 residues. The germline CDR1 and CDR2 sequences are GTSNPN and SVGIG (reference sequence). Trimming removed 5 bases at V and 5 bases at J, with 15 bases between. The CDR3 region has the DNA TGTGCCTGGGACGACAGGAGGGGGAATGAAAAACTGTTTTTT. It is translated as CAWDDRRGNEKLFF.

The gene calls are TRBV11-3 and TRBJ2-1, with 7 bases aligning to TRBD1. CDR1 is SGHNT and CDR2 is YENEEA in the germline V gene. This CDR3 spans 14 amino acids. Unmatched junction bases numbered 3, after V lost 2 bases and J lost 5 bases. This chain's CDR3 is CASSLRTGNNEQFF. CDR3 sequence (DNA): TGTGCCAGCAGCTTAAGGACAGGTAACAATGAGCAGTTCTTC.

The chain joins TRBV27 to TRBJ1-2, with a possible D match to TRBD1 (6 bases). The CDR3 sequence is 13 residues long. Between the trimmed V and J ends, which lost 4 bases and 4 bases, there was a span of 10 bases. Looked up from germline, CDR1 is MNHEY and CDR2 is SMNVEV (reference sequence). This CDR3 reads CASSWDISYGYTF. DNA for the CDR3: TGTGCCAGCAGTTGGGACATTAGCTATGGCTACACCTTC.

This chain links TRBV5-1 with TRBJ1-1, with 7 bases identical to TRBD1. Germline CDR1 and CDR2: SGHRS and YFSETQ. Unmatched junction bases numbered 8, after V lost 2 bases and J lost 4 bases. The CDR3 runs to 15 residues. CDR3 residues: CASSLLTDRATEAFF. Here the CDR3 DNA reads TGCGCCAGCAGCTTACTGACAGACAGGGCCACTGAAGCTTTCTTT.

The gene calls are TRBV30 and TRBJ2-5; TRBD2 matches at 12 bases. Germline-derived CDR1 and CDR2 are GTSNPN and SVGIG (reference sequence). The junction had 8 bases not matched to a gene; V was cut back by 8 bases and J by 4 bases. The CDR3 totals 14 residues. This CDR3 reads CARQLAGGGETQYF. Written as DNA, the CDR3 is TGTGCCCGCCAACTAGCGGGAGGTGGAGAGACCCAGTACTTC.

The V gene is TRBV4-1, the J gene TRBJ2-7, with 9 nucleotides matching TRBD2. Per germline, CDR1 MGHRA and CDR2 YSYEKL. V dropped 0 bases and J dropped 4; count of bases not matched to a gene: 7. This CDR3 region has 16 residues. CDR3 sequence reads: CASSQDSSGSLYEQYF. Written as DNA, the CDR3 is TGCGCCAGCAGCCAAGATAGTAGCGGGAGTTTATACGAGCAGTACTTC.

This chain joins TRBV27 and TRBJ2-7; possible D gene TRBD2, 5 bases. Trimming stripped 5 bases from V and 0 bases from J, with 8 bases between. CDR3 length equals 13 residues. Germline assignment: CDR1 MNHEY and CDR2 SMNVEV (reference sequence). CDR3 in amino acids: CASSLRDSYEQYF. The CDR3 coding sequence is TGTGCCAGCAGTCTCCGGGACTCCTACGAGCAGTACTTC.

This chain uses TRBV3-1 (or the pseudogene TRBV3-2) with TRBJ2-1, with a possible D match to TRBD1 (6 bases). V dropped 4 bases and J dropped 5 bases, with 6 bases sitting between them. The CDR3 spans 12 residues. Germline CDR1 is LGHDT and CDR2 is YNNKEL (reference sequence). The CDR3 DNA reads TGTGCCAGCAGCCGGGACAACAATGAGCAGTTCTTC. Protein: CASSRDNNEQFF.

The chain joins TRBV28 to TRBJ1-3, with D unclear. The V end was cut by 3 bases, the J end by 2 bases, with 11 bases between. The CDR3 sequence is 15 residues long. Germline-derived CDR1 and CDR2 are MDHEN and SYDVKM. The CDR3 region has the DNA TGTGCCAGCAGTTTCCCCCTGACCACTGGAAACACCATATATTTT. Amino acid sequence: CASSFPLTTGNTIYF.

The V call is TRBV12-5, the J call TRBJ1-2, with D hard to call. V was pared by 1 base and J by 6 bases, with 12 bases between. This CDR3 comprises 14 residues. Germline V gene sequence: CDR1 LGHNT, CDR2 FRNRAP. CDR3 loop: CASGLGREDDGYTF. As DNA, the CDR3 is TGTGCTAGTGGTTTGGGCCGGGAAGACGATGGCTACACCTTC.

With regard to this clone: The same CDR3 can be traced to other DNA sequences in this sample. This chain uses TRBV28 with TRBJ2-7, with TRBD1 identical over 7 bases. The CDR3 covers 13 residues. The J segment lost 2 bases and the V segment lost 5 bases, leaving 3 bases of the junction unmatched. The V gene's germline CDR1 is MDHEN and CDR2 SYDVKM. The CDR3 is CASSDRDPYEQYF. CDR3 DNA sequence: TGTGCCAGCAGTGACAGGGATCCCTACGAGCAGTACTTC.

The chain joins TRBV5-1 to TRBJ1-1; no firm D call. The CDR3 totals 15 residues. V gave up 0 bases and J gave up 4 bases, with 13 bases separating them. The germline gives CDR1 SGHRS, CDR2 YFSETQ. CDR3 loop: CASSLAFVGSTEAFF. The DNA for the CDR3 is TGCGCCAGCAGCTTGGCGTTTGTGGGGAGCACTGAAGCTTTCTTT. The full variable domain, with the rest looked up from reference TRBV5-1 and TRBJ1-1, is KAGVTQTPRYLIKTRGQQVTLSCSPISGHRSVSWYQQTPGQGLQFLFEYFSETQRNKGNFPGRFSGRQFSNSRSEMNVSTLELGDSALYLCASSLAFVGSTEAFFGQGTRLTVV.

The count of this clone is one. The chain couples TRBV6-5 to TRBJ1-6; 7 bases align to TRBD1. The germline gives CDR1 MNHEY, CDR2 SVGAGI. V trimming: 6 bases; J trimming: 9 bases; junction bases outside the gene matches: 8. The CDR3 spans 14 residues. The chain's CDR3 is CASRMTGIGSPLHF. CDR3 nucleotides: TGTGCCAGCAGGATGACAGGGATCGGTTCACCCCTCCACTTT.

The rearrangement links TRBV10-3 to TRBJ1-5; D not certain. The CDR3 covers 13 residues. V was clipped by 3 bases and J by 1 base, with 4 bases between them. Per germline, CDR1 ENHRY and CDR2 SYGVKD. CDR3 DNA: TGTGCCATCAGTGACTCCAGCAATCAGCCCCAGCATTTT. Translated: CAISDSSNQPQHF.

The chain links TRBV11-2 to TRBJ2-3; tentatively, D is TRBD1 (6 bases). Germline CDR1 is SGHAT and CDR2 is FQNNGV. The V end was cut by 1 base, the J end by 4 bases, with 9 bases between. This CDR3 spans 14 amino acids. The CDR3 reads CASSLGYRADTQYF. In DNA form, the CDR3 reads TGTGCCAGCAGCTTAGGTTACAGGGCAGATACGCAGTATTTT. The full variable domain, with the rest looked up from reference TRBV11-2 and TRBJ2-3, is EAGVAQSPRYKIIEKRQSVAFWCNPISGHATLYWYQQILGQGPKLLIQFQNNGVVDDSQLPKDRFSAERLKGVDSTLKIQPAKLEDSAVYLCASSLGYRADTQYFGPGTRLTVL.

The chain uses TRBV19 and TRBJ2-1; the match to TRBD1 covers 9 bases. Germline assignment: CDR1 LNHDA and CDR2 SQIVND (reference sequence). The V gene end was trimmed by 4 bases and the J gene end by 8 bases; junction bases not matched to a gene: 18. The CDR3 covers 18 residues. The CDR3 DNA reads TGTGCCAGTAGTACTGCTAAGTTCCGGGACAGGGCCACGGATGAGCAGTTCTTC. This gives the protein CASSTAKFRDRATDEQFF.

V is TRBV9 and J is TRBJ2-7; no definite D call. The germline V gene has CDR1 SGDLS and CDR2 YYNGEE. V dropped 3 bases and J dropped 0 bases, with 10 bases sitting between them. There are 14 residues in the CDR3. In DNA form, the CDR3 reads TGTGCCAGCAGCGAGGGCACTCACTCCTACGAGCAGTACTTC. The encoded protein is CASSEGTHSYEQYF.

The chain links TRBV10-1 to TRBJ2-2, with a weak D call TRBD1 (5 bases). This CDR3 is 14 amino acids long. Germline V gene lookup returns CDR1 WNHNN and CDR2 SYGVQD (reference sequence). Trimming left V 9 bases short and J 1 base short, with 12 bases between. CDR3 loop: CASTRDMNTGELFF. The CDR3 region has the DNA TGCGCCAGTACCAGGGATATGAACACCGGGGAGCTGTTTTTT.

The CDR3 is CASSLAGVGNEQFF. The CDR3 bases are TGTGCCAGCAGTTTAGCGGGAGTGGGGAATGAGCAGTTCTTC. The rearrangement joins TRBV27 to TRBJ2-1; 7 bases are a match to TRBD2. Losses at the gene ends were 2 bases for V and 7 bases for J; bases not matched to a gene: 5. This CDR3 has 14 amino acids. Per germline, CDR1 MNHEY and CDR2 SMNVEV (reference sequence).

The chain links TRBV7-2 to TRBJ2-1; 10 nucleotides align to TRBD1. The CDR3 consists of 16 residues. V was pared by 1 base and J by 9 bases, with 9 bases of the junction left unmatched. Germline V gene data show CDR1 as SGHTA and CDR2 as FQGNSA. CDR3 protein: CASSLGQGAIGGEQFF. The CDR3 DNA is TGTGCCAGCAGCTTAGGACAGGGGGCAATAGGTGGTGAGCAGTTCTTC.

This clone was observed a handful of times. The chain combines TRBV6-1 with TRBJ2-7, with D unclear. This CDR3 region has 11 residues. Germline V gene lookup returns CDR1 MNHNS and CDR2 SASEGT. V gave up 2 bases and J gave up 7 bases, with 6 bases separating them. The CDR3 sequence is CASSEFWEQYF. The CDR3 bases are TGTGCCAGCAGTGAATTTTGGGAGCAGTACTTC.

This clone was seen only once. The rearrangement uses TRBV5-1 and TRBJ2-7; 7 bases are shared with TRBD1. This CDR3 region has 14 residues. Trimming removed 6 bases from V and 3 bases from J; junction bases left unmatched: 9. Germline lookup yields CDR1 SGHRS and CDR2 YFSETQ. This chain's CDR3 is CASTSERGHYEQYF. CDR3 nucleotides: TGCGCCAGCACATCTGAGAGGGGGCACTACGAGCAGTACTTC.

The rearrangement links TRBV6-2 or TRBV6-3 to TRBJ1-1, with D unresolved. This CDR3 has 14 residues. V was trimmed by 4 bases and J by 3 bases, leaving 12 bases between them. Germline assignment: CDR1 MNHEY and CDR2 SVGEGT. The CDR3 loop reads CASSSKGGDTEAFF. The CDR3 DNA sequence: TGTGCCAGCAGTTCGAAGGGAGGCGACACTGAAGCTTTCTTT.